This record concerns one T cell receptor beta chain sequence. Its antigen is not yet known. Base qualities are not at hand, and no much larger clone is one base apart. The library relied on the immunoSEQ multiplex PCR assay. Processing in the source paper ran as follows. During preprocessing, nonproductive sequences were removed, as were CDR3s that did not start with C, did not end with F or W, or were shorter than 7 amino acids. Antigen-specific clonotypes were called with the MANAFEST web app, based on expansion relative to reference and other culture wells. A clone counted as positive if significantly expanded in 2 of 3 replicate wells versus the reference culture at FDR below 0.05. To be called positive, a clone also had to show significant expansion compared with every other tandem well and an odds ratio greater than 5. After three terminal residues were trimmed from each end, CDR3 homology was quantified as pairwise Levenshtein distance using the stringdist R package. This immuneACCESS table, as held by TCRdb, lists in-frame sequences with V and J called but not all clones. Of the missing ones, under half trace to an unresolved V gene in checked studies; the others have no known cause. That table supplies the V and J calls and clone size; D and trimming were determined from the DNA. In this sample the table shows about 16,000 clones, roughly four fifths of which occur a single time. Clones ranked in the top ten supply roughly 39% of the sample.

This sample is part of a study of CD4 T cells in relation to SARS-CoV-2 and coronaviruses (dated by TCRdb to the early 2020s). A note on the overall study: In the ViraFEST assay, PBMCs were cultured with antigen for roughly ten days, after which TCR beta CDR3s were sequenced to identify clonal expansions specific to the antigen. Using patient-derived lymphoblastoid cell lines, the shared crossreactive spike epitopes were mapped to their HLA restriction. At the level of individual TCR clonotypes, the study measured memory CD4+ T cell crossreactivity between SARS-CoV-2 spike protein and common cold coronavirus spike proteins. Samples from a few pre-COVID donors and the naive versus memory experiments were sequenced with the Adaptive Biotechnologies TCR-sequencing kit; other data were Illumina-based. Expansion assays from other donors in the study were sequenced with a different, Illumina-based TCR-beta assay. The negative reference condition was either a culture with an HIV-1 Nef peptide pool or a culture with no peptide.

On the study overall, not on this receptor specifically: Since the crossreactivity analysis centred on spike protein, crossreactivity against other viral proteins was not assessed. Memory CD4+ clonotypes crossrecognizing SARS-CoV-2 and at least one common cold coronavirus spike were found in 55% to 75% of donors. No donor contributed both pre-pandemic and post-infection samples, which limited tracing the source of pre-existing responses. Compared with monoreactive clones, crossreactive clones had significantly weaker SARS-CoV-2-driven expansion, a result consistent with antigenic imprinting. The study was constrained by small numbers of patients and of tested TCRs.

CD4+ T cells from unexposed donors were collected before the COVID-19 pandemic (2011-2018). After around ten days of culture, CD4+ T cells were isolated with the EasySep CD4+ T cell isolation kit. As cell numbers permitted, CD4+ T cells from unexposed donors were tested for reactivity to SARS-CoV-2 S and N and to four common cold coronavirus spike pools. Each well held roughly 2.1 million PBMCs cultured in IMDM containing roughly 5.1% human AB serum and 10 IU/ml IL-2. Half of the culture medium was replaced with fresh IL-2-containing medium on days 3 and 7. Each peptide culture condition was generally run in triplicate replicate wells. The leukapheresis product for the unexposed donors was obtained through commercial purchase. Ficoll-Paque PLUS gradient centrifugation was used to isolate PBMCs from leukapheresis product or whole blood. PBMCs were either cryopreserved at -140 degrees C or used fresh in the expansion assay. The QIAamp Micro DNA Kit was used to extract genomic DNA from the CD4+ T cells.

This TCR came from a human donor in good health. Input material: CD4+ T cells from PBMCs, cultured in vitro.

The CDR3 is CASSEGQGSITTEAFF. The nucleotides read TGCGCCAGCAGTGAGGGACAGGGGAGTATTACGACTGAAGCTTTCTTT. Recombination linked TRBV5-1 to TRBJ1-1, with 10 bases aligning to TRBD1. From the germline V gene, CDR1 is SGHRS and CDR2 is YFSETQ. Trimming leaves V shorter by 5 bases and J shorter by 5 bases, with the junction holding 12 bases beyond the gene matches. Reading from cysteine to phenylalanine, the CDR3 counts 16 amino acids. Here the CDR3 DNA is all that survives: 48 bases in frame from base 1. With the portions outside the CDR3 filled from the reference TRBV5-1 and TRBJ1-1 genes, the complete variable region becomes KAGVTQTPRYLIKTRGQQVTLSCSPISGHRSVSWYQQTPGQGLQFLFEYFSETQRNKGNFPGRFSGRQFSNSRSEMNVSTLELGDSALYLCASSEGQGSITTEAFFGQGTRLTVV.